The clone carrying this T cell receptor (beta chain) was counted a few times. The CDR3 loop spans 13 amino acids. V was pared by 0 bases and J by 5 bases, with 8 bases between. The germline gives CDR1 SGHKS, CDR2 YYEKEE (reference sequence). The data stem from a study of blood T cells in healthy people across ages. The use of a sample-barcoded 5' primer and a J-beta primer mix characterized a second PCR of roughly 6 to 11 cycles. TCRdb fed the 5' RACE reads into MiXCR, producing one record per CDR3 protein. The repertoire has 1 million or so distinct CDR3 sequences, approximately 26% of them found once; the top ten carry approximately 0.75%. The same sample was also used in a study of T cells of mothers and their children. According to that study: In each mother, TCR beta CDR3 reads exceeded 10 million; in each child, they numbered some 3 million. Overlap in related mother-child pairs always slightly exceeded unrelated pairs, never significantly.

This TCR came from a girl aged 2 to 10 in good health. Material: blood. This rearrangement joins TRBV5-5 to TRBJ2-5; unclear D gene. This CDR3 is CASSLDYWETQYF. The CDR3 DNA follows: TGTGCCAGCAGCTTGGACTATTGGGAGACCCAGTACTTC.